Listed here are 14 T cell receptor beta chains from one sample, sequenced in a study of blood T cell repertoires in COVID-19. Clones were read by immunoSEQ multiplex PCR, and TCRdb kept only the in-frame ones, dropping some. Of some 380,000 clones listed, 81% are singletons. Sequencing was performed on peripheral blood. These receptors originate from a human donor with acute or convalescent COVID-19. The donor label of this sample is uncertain.

This chain links TRBV3-1 (or the pseudogene TRBV3-2) with TRBJ1-3, with 7 bases identical to TRBD1. The CDR3 is made up of 15 amino acids. V dropped 4 bases and J dropped 3; count of bases not matched to a gene: 6. The V gene's germline CDR1 is LGHDT and CDR2 YNNKEL (reference sequence). This CDR3 reads CASSLGQIIGNTIYF. The CDR3, as DNA: TGTGCCAGCAGCCTGGGACAGATCATTGGAAACACCATATATTTT.

The J gene is TRBJ1-2, the V gene TRBV10-3; TRBD1 is a possible D gene (5 bases). In germline, CDR1 is ENHRY, CDR2 SYGVKD. V was cut by 3 bases and J by 4 bases, with 15 bases left in between. The CDR3 spans 15 residues. The CDR3 reads CAISDRESLSYGYTF. CDR3 sequence (DNA): TGTGCCATCAGTGACAGGGAAAGTCTGAGCTATGGCTACACCTTC.

V and J are TRBV6-5 and TRBJ2-7, with D possibly TRBD1 on 6 matching bases. V lost 6 bases and J 2 bases, leaving 17 bases between the germline ends. Germline CDR1 MNHEY, CDR2 SVGAGI. The CDR3 consists of 15 residues. The CDR3 is CASSPRGRVAYEQYF. The CDR3 bases are TGTGCCAGCAGCCCCAGGGGCAGGGTCGCCTACGAGCAGTACTTC.

This clone showed up just a few times. V and J are TRBV27 and TRBJ1-2, with a possible D match to TRBD1 (6 bases). Germline V CDR1 and CDR2: MNHEY, SMNVEV (reference sequence). With 3 bases removed from V and 4 bases from J, the gap between germline ends came to 18 bases. The CDR3 extends over 16 amino acids. Here the CDR3 reads CASSLRGGLNVYGYTF. CDR3 nucleotides: TGTGCCAGCAGTTTGAGGGGGGGACTAAACGTCTATGGCTACACCTTC.

The CDR3: CASSQNLRDGYTF. In DNA form, the CDR3 reads TGTGCCAGCTCACAAAACCTCAGGGATGGCTACACCTTC. The chain uses TRBV18 and TRBJ1-2, with a weak D call TRBD1 (5 bases). The CDR3 totals 13 residues. The V and J ends lost 4 bases and 6 bases respectively, with 12 bases between them. Germline-derived CDR1 and CDR2 are KGHSH and LQKENI.

J is TRBJ1-1 and V is TRBV29-1, with D hard to call. V lost 8 bases and J 11 bases, leaving 15 bases between the germline ends. The CDR3 extends over 10 amino acids. The germline V gene encodes CDR1 SQVTM and CDR2 ANQGSEA. The DNA of the CDR3 is TGCAGCTTTCAGTCCGGAGGGGCTTTCTTT. The encoded protein is CSFQSGGAFF.

This chain uses TRBV6-5 with TRBJ2-2, with D possibly TRBD2 on 6 matching bases. The V gene's germline CDR1 is MNHEY and CDR2 SVGAGI. There are 14 residues in the CDR3. V was shortened by 6 bases and J by 4 bases, with 12 bases between the two germline ends. The CDR3 loop is CASSSARGTGELFF. The CDR3, as DNA: TGTGCCAGCAGCAGTGCGCGGGGCACCGGGGAGCTGTTTTTT.

This clone was observed a handful of times. The J gene is TRBJ1-6, the V gene TRBV2; TRBD1 agrees at 8 bases. The CDR3 runs 15 residues. The germline V gene has CDR1 SNHLY and CDR2 FYNNEI. The V gene end was trimmed by 6 bases and the J gene end by 7 bases; junction bases not matched to a gene: 8. The CDR3, as DNA: TGTGCCAGCAGACTACAACAGGGGGGGAATTCACCCCTCCACTTT. Its translation: CASRLQQGGNSPLHF.

In this sample, this clone turned up once. The V call is TRBV20-1, the J call TRBJ2-7, with 8 bases aligning to TRBD2. CDR1 is DFQATT, CDR2 SNEGSKA, per germline (reference sequence). With V trimmed by 3 bases and J by 5 bases, 12 bases remained unmatched. The CDR3 is 15 amino acids. CDR3 in DNA: TGCAGTGCTAGTAAAGTGGCGGGAGGCCCGGACGAGCAGTACTTC. This codes for CSASKVAGGPDEQYF.

This clone was counted a few times. The V gene is TRBV10-2, the J gene TRBJ2-2, with TRBD1 matching over 8 bases. After removal of 2 bases from V and 9 bases from J, the junction contained 8 bases not matched to a gene. Germline loops: CDR1 WSHSY, CDR2 SAAADI. The CDR3 runs 15 residues. The CDR3 sequence is CASSEHRGYLRELFF. CDR3 sequence (DNA): TGCGCCAGCAGTGAGCACAGGGGGTACCTACGGGAGCTGTTTTTT.

This sequence joins TRBV21-1 and TRBJ1-3; the listed D gene, TRBD1, was not tested against the DNA. TRBV21-1 is a pseudogene. This CDR3 is 17 amino acids long. The CDR3 coding sequence is TGTGCCAGCAGCAGAGGACTTTCCGGGACAGGCATACACACCATATATTTT. Its protein product is CASSRGLSGTGIHTIYF.

The sample holds one count of this clone. The identical CDR3 is also encoded by other nucleotide sequences in the sample. The rearrangement uses TRBV18 and TRBJ2-5; TRBD1 might be the D (6 bases). Trimming took off 1 base at V and 1 base at J, with 7 bases between the two ends. The germline V gene encodes CDR1 KGHSH and CDR2 LQKENI. The CDR3 totals 14 residues. DNA for the CDR3: TGTGCCAGCTCACCACAGACAGGCCAAGAGACCCAGTACTTC. Protein sequence: CASSPQTGQETQYF.

The chain has TRBV18 and TRBJ2-7, with 8 bases identical to TRBD1. The CDR3 covers 15 residues. The ends lost 1 base at V and 7 bases at J; junction bases unmatched: 9. Per the germline V gene, CDR1 is KGHSH and CDR2 is LQKENI. CDR3 residues: CASSPRDQGALEQYF. The DNA of the CDR3 is TGTGCCAGCTCACCACGGGACCAGGGGGCGCTGGAGCAGTACTTC.

In this sample, this clone turned up once. V and J are TRBV28 and TRBJ1-2, with D perhaps matching TRBD1 (6 bases). Trimming removed 4 bases at V and 5 bases at J, with 17 bases between. Germline lookup yields CDR1 MDHEN and CDR2 SYDVKM. The CDR3 contains 15 residues. Written as DNA, the CDR3 is TGTGCCAGCAGTTCCCCCGGGACACAAATTTATGGCTACACCTTC. As protein: CASSSPGTQIYGYTF.